One sample yielded the 12 T cell receptor beta chains listed below, sequenced in a study of blood T cell repertoires in COVID-19. Data came from immunoSEQ multiplex PCR; TCRdb stores just in-frame clones and leaves some out. This table has around 700,000 clones, about nine tenths appearing once. Sequenced input: peripheral blood. All receptors derive from a woman under 30 with acute or convalescent COVID-19.

The chain is built from TRBV29-1 and TRBJ1-3; D remains ambiguous. There are 12 residues in the CDR3. V lost 4 bases to trimming and J lost 2 bases, with 6 bases between them. Germline CDR1 and CDR2: SQVTM and ANQGSEA. The CDR3 spells CSVAGTGNTIYF. The CDR3 bases are TGCAGCGTTGCGGGGACTGGAAACACCATATATTTT.

This sequence joins TRBV7-8 and TRBJ2-2, with 8 nucleotides matching TRBD2. With 5 bases clipped from V and 6 bases from J, the junction kept 11 bases outside the gene matches. CDR3 length equals 16 residues. The V gene's germline CDR1 is SGHVS and CDR2 FQNEAQ. The CDR3 spells CASSQVRGGSAGELFF. The CDR3 DNA reads as TGTGCCAGCAGCCAAGTACGGGGGGGCTCGGCCGGGGAGCTGTTTTTT.

The chain uses TRBV7-9 and TRBJ1-5, with D hard to call. CDR1 and CDR2 from the germline V gene are SEHNR and FQNEAQ (reference sequence). V was clipped by 6 bases and J by 5 bases, with 8 bases between them. This CDR3 has 12 residues. CDR3 amino acids: CASSLTDQPQHF. CDR3 DNA sequence: TGTGCCAGCAGTCTTACGGATCAGCCCCAGCATTTT.

This clone has only a few counts. The rearrangement joins TRBV6-4 to TRBJ2-1; weak D call: TRBD2 (5 bases). Deletions cut 2 bases from V and 6 bases from J, with 11 bases between. CDR1 is MRHNA and CDR2 is SNTAGT in the germline V gene. The CDR3 totals 14 residues. As DNA, the CDR3 is TGTGCCAGCAGTGACAACGGGGAAGTCAATGAGCAGTTCTTC. It translates to CASSDNGEVNEQFF.

This chain joins TRBV6-1 and TRBJ1-2; no clear D gene. Germline CDR1 MNHNS, CDR2 SASEGT. V lost 0 bases and J lost 4, with 6 bases in between. The CDR3 loop spans 13 amino acids. CDR3 in DNA: TGTGCCAGCAGTGAAGCTGGGCCCTATGGCTACACCTTC. Amino acid sequence: CASSEAGPYGYTF.

The rearrangement uses TRBV10-3 and TRBJ2-7; 11 nucleotides line up with TRBD2. V shed 4 bases and J 2 bases; nucleotides not matched to a gene: 4. The CDR3 runs 15 residues. The germline CDR1 and CDR2 sequences are ENHRY and SYGVKD. The CDR3 DNA is TGTGCCATCAGTGGTAGCGGGGGGGCCCCCTACGAGCAGTACTTC. It codes for CAISGSGGAPYEQYF.

The V and J genes are TRBV7-9 and TRBJ1-1; no definite D call. Trimming pared 1 base from V and 5 bases from J, leaving 8 bases between. This CDR3 contains 13 residues. Germline V gene data show CDR1 as SEHNR and CDR2 as FQNEAQ (reference sequence). CDR3 in DNA: TGTGCCAGCAGCTTAGGGTCCCTAACTGAAGCTTTCTTT. This gives the protein CASSLGSLTEAFF.

This chain links TRBV7-2 with TRBJ2-6; D remains unclear. This CDR3 contains 11 residues. Germline CDR1 reads SGHTA; CDR2 reads FQGNSA. Trimming removed 6 bases at V and 12 bases at J, with 9 bases between. This CDR3 is CASSGGGVLTF. CDR3 bases: TGTGCCAGCAGTGGCGGTGGCGTCCTGACTTTC.

The rearrangement joins TRBV6-4 to TRBJ1-1; D gene uncertain. The germline V and J ends were trimmed by 5 bases and 3 bases, with 13 bases remaining between them. CDR1 and CDR2 from the germline V gene are MRHNA and SNTAGT. The CDR3 sequence is 14 residues long. CDR3 nucleotides: TGTGCCAGCAGTTTAAGGAGCGGCGACACTGAAGCTTTCTTT. Translating it yields CASSLRSGDTEAFF.

CDR3 amino acids: CASSQDVGGGNLAKNIQYF. The CDR3 nucleotides read TGCGCCAGCAGCCAAGATGTGGGGGGGGGAAATCTAGCCAAAAACATTCAGTACTTC. The V and J genes are TRBV4-3 and TRBJ2-4, with 7 bases that match TRBD2. V trimming: 0 bases; J trimming: 0 bases; junction bases outside the gene matches: 11. The CDR3 totals 19 residues. Germline V gene data show CDR1 as LGHNA and CDR2 as YSLEER.

The chain is built from TRBV30 and TRBJ1-4; D is perhaps TRBD1 (6 bases). The CDR3 sequence is 14 residues long. The V gene's germline CDR1 is GTSNPN and CDR2 SVGIG (reference sequence). The germline V and J ends were trimmed by 0 bases and 8 bases, with 13 bases remaining between them. This CDR3 reads CAWSVLRGGEKLFF. CDR3 DNA sequence: TGTGCCTGGAGTGTACTCAGGGGTGGGGAAAAACTGTTTTTT.

J is TRBJ2-2 and V is TRBV19; 7 bases agree with TRBD1. CDR1 is LNHDA and CDR2 is SQIVND in the germline V gene (reference sequence). The CDR3 loop spans 15 amino acids. V lost 3 bases, J lost 3 bases, and 4 bases stayed unmatched. The CDR3 protein is CASSIPGQDTGELFF. DNA for the CDR3: TGTGCCAGTAGTATCCCTGGACAGGACACCGGGGAGCTGTTTTTT.